This passage covers 6 T cell receptor beta chains from one sample sequenced in a study of high-grade serous ovarian cancer treatment subgroups. Tumor samples were obtained before definitive surgery or chemotherapy. TCRdb's copy holds only in-frame clones and misses some; the assay was immunoSEQ multiplex PCR. This table holds around 2,600 clones, more than 65% found once. Sequencing was performed on tumor tissue. The receptors derive from a human donor with high-grade serous ovarian cancer.

The chain combines TRBV5-1 with TRBJ2-5; 15 positions match TRBD2. CDR1 is SGHRS, CDR2 YFSETQ, per germline. This CDR3 contains 17 residues. V lost 0 bases, J lost 4 bases, and 4 bases stayed unmatched. The DNA of the CDR3 is TGCGCCAGCAGCTTGGCCGGACTAGCGGGAGGGGGAGAGACCCAGTACTTC. This encodes CASSLAGLAGGGETQYF. Looking up the rest from reference TRBV5-1 and TRBJ2-5 gives the full variable domain: KAGVTQTPRYLIKTRGQQVTLSCSPISGHRSVSWYQQTPGQGLQFLFEYFSETQRNKGNFPGRFSGRQFSNSRSEMNVSTLELGDSALYLCASSLAGLAGGGETQYFGPGTRLLVL.

The chain links TRBV12-5 to TRBJ2-7, with D possibly being TRBD1 (6 bases). The V gene lost 4 bases and the J gene lost 7 bases, with 17 bases spanning the gap. This CDR3 is 14 amino acids long. The V gene's germline CDR1 is LGHNT and CDR2 FRNRAP. The CDR3 spells CASGSPTGQGEQYF. The CDR3 bases are TGTGCTAGTGGTTCCCCGACCGGGCAGGGGGAGCAGTACTTC.

This rearrangement joins TRBV7-2 to TRBJ2-1, with no clear D. V lost 0 bases and J lost 8, with 11 bases in between. This CDR3 has 14 residues. The germline CDR1 and CDR2 sequences are SGHTA and FQGNSA. The CDR3 sequence: CASSLAGFGDEQFF. For the CDR3, the DNA is TGTGCCAGCAGCTTAGCAGGATTTGGGGATGAGCAGTTCTTC. Looking up the rest from reference TRBV7-2 and TRBJ2-1 gives the full variable domain: GAGVSQSPSNKVTEKGKDVELRCDPISGHTALYWYRQSLGQGLEFLIYFQGNSAPDKSGLPSDRFSAERTGGSVSTLTIQRTQQEDSAVYLCASSLAGFGDEQFFGPGTRLTVL.

The chain uses TRBV27 and TRBJ2-1; D might be TRBD1 (5 bases). The CDR3 runs 13 residues. Germline-derived CDR1 and CDR2 are MNHEY and SMNVEV (reference sequence). V was cut by 4 bases and J by 5 bases, with 9 bases left in between. The CDR3 region is CASSSDSDNEQFF. The CDR3 coding sequence is TGTGCCAGCAGTTCAGACAGCGACAATGAGCAGTTCTTC.

This rearrangement joins TRBV28 to TRBJ2-1; D might be TRBD1 (5 bases). Germline lookup yields CDR1 MDHEN and CDR2 SYDVKM. The CDR3 spans 14 residues. V lost 5 bases and J lost 5, with 13 bases in between. The CDR3: CASSGRRVNNEQFF. The CDR3 region has the DNA TGTGCCAGCAGTGGTCGCAGGGTAAACAATGAGCAGTTCTTC.

Details on this clone: The germline gene is not matched at one end of the junction; a read error may be the cause. The same CDR3 arises from other DNA sequences in this sample as well. This chain connects TRBV2 to TRBJ2-3; D is perhaps TRBD1 (7 bases). Germline lookup yields CDR1 SNHLY and CDR2 FYNNEI. The CDR3 is 14 amino acids. The CDR3 reads CAPRAGQRTDTQYF. CDR3 bases: TGCGCCCCCCGCGCGGGACAGCGCACAGATACGCAGTATTTT.